The 5 T cell receptor beta chains below were found in one sample sequenced in a study of shared clonotypes between healthy human individuals. Only CD45RO-negative cells positively selected for CCR7 counted as naive CD8 cells, so terminally differentiated effector memory CD45RA+ cells were excluded. Here immunoSEQ multiplex PCR was the method, and the copy in TCRdb shows in-frame clones only, minus some. The sample comprises some 2,100,000 clones, more than 85% of which are singletons, and about 1.8% rests with the top ten. The source material was naive CD8+ T cells from PBMCs. These receptors were obtained from a man aged 18 to 30 in good health. Some clones in this sample may be carry-over from other donors' samples.

A note on this clone: The same CDR3 arises from other DNA sequences in this sample as well. J is TRBJ2-1 and V is TRBV30; possibly TRBD2 for D (5 bases). Germline CDR1 GTSNPN, CDR2 SVGIG (reference sequence). CDR3 length: 12 amino acids. Trimming stripped 2 bases from V and 5 bases from J, with 7 bases between. The CDR3: CAWSLGDNEQFF. The CDR3 DNA sequence: TGTGCCTGGAGTTTGGGAGACAATGAGCAGTTCTTC.

The rearrangement uses TRBV27 and TRBJ2-3; D ambiguous. Trimming removed 5 bases at V and 0 bases at J, with 12 bases between. Germline V gives CDR1 MNHEY, CDR2 SMNVEV (reference sequence). This CDR3 is built from 15 residues. The CDR3 loop reads CASSPWDFSTDTQYF. The CDR3 nucleotides read TGTGCCAGCAGTCCGTGGGATTTTAGCACAGATACGCAGTATTTT.

The rearrangement uses TRBV28 and TRBJ1-5; D remains ambiguous. CDR3 length equals 14 residues. Trimming took 6 bases from V and 0 from J, leaving 9 bases between them. Germline V lookup: CDR1 MDHEN, CDR2 SYDVKM. The CDR3 loop is CASSKLHSNQPQHF. CDR3 DNA sequence: TGTGCCAGCAGCAAACTCCATAGCAATCAGCCCCAGCATTTT.

Remarks on this clone: Within the sample, other DNA sequences also encode this same CDR3. The chain has TRBV27 and TRBJ2-7; D remains ambiguous. CDR1 and CDR2 from the germline V gene are MNHEY and SMNVEV (reference sequence). The CDR3 length is 13 residues. The V end was cut by 5 bases, the J end by 0 bases, with 8 bases between. CDR3 loop: CASSLLNSYEQYF. The CDR3 nucleotides read TGTGCCAGCAGTCTCCTTAACTCCTACGAGCAGTACTTC.

The chain links TRBV11-2 to TRBJ2-7, with D maybe TRBD2 (5 bases). Germline values: CDR1 SGHAT, CDR2 FQNNGV. CDR3 length: 12 amino acids. V was clipped by 11 bases and J by 5 bases, with 16 bases between them. The chain's CDR3 is CAGSRVWNEQYF. The CDR3, as DNA: TGTGCCGGGAGTCGGGTGTGGAACGAGCAGTACTTC. Together with reference TRBV11-2 and TRBJ2-7, the CDR3 gives the full variable domain: EAGVAQSPRYKIIEKRQSVAFWCNPISGHATLYWYQQILGQGPKLLIQFQNNGVVDDSQLPKDRFSAERLKGVDSTLKIQPAKLEDSAVYLCAGSRVWNEQYFGPGTRLTVT.